Below, 28 T cell receptor beta chains from the same sample are listed, as sequenced in a study of T cell responses to AZD1222 COVID-19 vaccine. Clones were sequenced by immunoSEQ multiplex PCR, and TCRdb holds only the in-frame ones, with some missing. The sample holds 210,000 or so clones; 85% to 95% are singletons and the top ten take approximately 1%. The sequencing used peripheral blood, collected on day 0 of MenACWY control vaccination. All receptors come from an adult in good health.

The gene calls are TRBV3-1 (or the pseudogene TRBV3-2) and TRBJ1-2; 12 positions match TRBD1. The CDR3 runs to 17 residues. The V gene end was trimmed by 4 bases and the J gene end by 6 bases; junction bases not matched to a gene: 12. Germline-derived CDR1 and CDR2 are LGHDT and YNNKEL (reference sequence). The CDR3 protein is CASSPGRRDRGRHGYTF. For the CDR3, the DNA is TGTGCCAGCAGCCCCGGGAGGCGGGACAGGGGGCGTCATGGCTACACCTTC.

The chain employs TRBV5-1 and TRBJ2-1, with no clear D. CDR3 length: 18 amino acids. V was pared by 0 bases and J by 7 bases, with 23 bases between. Germline V lookup: CDR1 SGHRS, CDR2 YFSETQ. This CDR3 reads CASSLGLFRRAVGNEQFF. The CDR3 region has the DNA TGCGCCAGCAGCTTGGGCCTATTCCGCCGGGCGGTTGGAAATGAGCAGTTCTTC.

The chain carries TRBV4-1 and TRBJ1-4; unclear D gene. The germline V gene has CDR1 MGHRA and CDR2 YSYEKL. The V and J ends lost 1 base and 5 bases respectively, with 14 bases between them. The CDR3 contains 16 residues. The CDR3 sequence is CASSQVNPLANEKLFF. CDR3 nucleotide sequence: TGCGCCAGCAGCCAAGTAAATCCCCTGGCCAATGAAAAACTGTTTTTT.

The rearrangement links TRBV6-2 or TRBV6-3 to TRBJ1-5, with D perhaps matching TRBD1 (6 bases). Between the trimmed V and J ends, which lost 5 bases and 1 base, there was a span of 12 bases. CDR3 length equals 15 residues. Germline V gene data show CDR1 as MNHEY and CDR2 as SVGEGT. DNA of the CDR3: TGTGCCAGCAGTCCCGGGGGGGCGAGCAATCAGCCCCAGCATTTT. Amino acids: CASSPGGASNQPQHF.

This clone was observed a single time. This rearrangement joins TRBV11-2 to TRBJ2-1; D is undetermined. V shed 0 bases and J shed 7 bases, with 7 bases lying between them. This CDR3 region has 13 residues. The germline gives CDR1 SGHAT, CDR2 FQNNGV. The CDR3 DNA reads as TGTGCCAGCAGCTTAGATTGGGCTAATGAGCAGTTCTTC. Amino acid sequence: CASSLDWANEQFF.

V gene TRBV30 combines with J gene TRBJ1-2, with a tentative D call TRBD1 (6 bases). V shed 0 bases and J shed 7 bases, with 12 bases lying between them. The CDR3 is 13 amino acids. Germline values: CDR1 GTSNPN, CDR2 SVGIG (reference sequence). The CDR3 coding sequence is TGTGCCTGGAGTGTCGGGGGGCAAGGTGGCTACACCTTC. It yields the protein CAWSVGGQGGYTF.

The V call is TRBV5-4, the J call TRBJ1-4, with a weak D call TRBD1 (5 bases). Germline loops: CDR1 SGHNT, CDR2 YYREEE (reference sequence). Trimming removed 0 bases from V and 2 bases from J, with 14 bases in between. The CDR3 loop spans 17 amino acids. The CDR3 loop reads CASSLGTGASTNEKLFF. CDR3 in DNA: TGTGCCAGCAGCTTGGGCACAGGAGCCTCCACTAATGAAAAACTGTTTTTT.

This clone has a single count. The chain uses TRBV19 and TRBJ2-2; D remains ambiguous. The CDR3 extends over 15 amino acids. Germline V gives CDR1 LNHDA, CDR2 SQIVND (reference sequence). V lost 6 bases and J 1 base, leaving 12 bases between the germline ends. CDR3 sequence reads: CASRPPPGNTGELFF. CDR3 DNA: TGTGCCAGTAGACCCCCCCCGGGGAACACCGGGGAGCTGTTTTTT.

The chain employs TRBV5-1 and TRBJ1-1, with D uncertain. CDR1 is SGHRS and CDR2 is YFSETQ in the germline V gene. This CDR3 contains 14 residues. The V gene lost 2 bases and the J gene lost 0 bases, with 8 bases spanning the gap. CDR3 DNA sequence: TGCGCCAGCAGCTTTTCAGTCATGAACACTGAAGCTTTCTTT. It is translated as CASSFSVMNTEAFF.

The V call is TRBV3-1 (or the pseudogene TRBV3-2), the J call TRBJ2-1, with TRBD2 matching over 12 bases. Germline trimming cut 2 bases from V and 9 bases from J; bases unmatched to any gene: 5. Germline V gives CDR1 LGHDT, CDR2 YNNKEL (reference sequence). The CDR3 is 15 amino acids. The DNA of the CDR3 is TGTGCCAGCAGCCAACTAGCGGGGGGGCGTAGTGAGCAGTTCTTC. It encodes CASSQLAGGRSEQFF.

In regard to this clone: This same CDR3 is encoded by further DNA sequences in the sample. J is TRBJ1-2 and V is TRBV6-5; TRBD1 is a possible D gene (6 bases). V was shortened by 5 bases and J by 4 bases, with 11 bases between the two germline ends. Germline-derived CDR1 and CDR2 are MNHEY and SVGAGI. The CDR3 has 13 amino acids. DNA of the CDR3: TGTGCCAGCAGTCGAACAGGGCTCTATGGCTACACCTTC. Translating it yields CASSRTGLYGYTF.

The chain combines TRBV9 with TRBJ1-2; no firm D call. The CDR3 spans 12 residues. Trimming shortened V by 4 bases and J by 2 bases, and 6 bases separated the two germline ends. Germline CDR1 and CDR2: SGDLS and YYNGEE. In DNA, the CDR3 is TGTGCCAGCAGCCCAGACAACTATGGCTACACCTTC. Protein product: CASSPDNYGYTF.

The rearrangement links TRBV29-1 to TRBJ2-3, with 9 bases lining up with TRBD2. This CDR3 region has 15 residues. Germline-derived CDR1 and CDR2 are SQVTM and ANQGSEA. CDR3 DNA sequence: TGCAGTGTCCCCCTACAGCGGGGGGTTAGAGATACGCAGTATTTT. The encoded protein is CSVPLQRGVRDTQYF.

This sequence joins TRBV28 and TRBJ1-5; D not certain. The CDR3 consists of 13 residues. Trimming took 5 bases from V and 3 from J, leaving 8 bases between them. Per germline, CDR1 MDHEN and CDR2 SYDVKM. CDR3 residues: CASSPVDNQPQHF. The CDR3 DNA follows: TGTGCCAGCAGTCCTGTAGACAATCAGCCCCAGCATTTT.

The rearrangement links TRBV29-1 to TRBJ1-1; possibly TRBD1 for D (5 bases). The CDR3 covers 12 residues. Trimming removed 5 bases at V and 5 bases at J, with 12 bases between. The germline CDR1 and CDR2 sequences are SQVTM and ANQGSEA. For the CDR3, the DNA is TGCAGCGTTTACAGGTGGCAAACTGAAGCTTTCTTT. Protein product: CSVYRWQTEAFF. Supplemented by reference TRBV29-1 and TRBJ1-1, the full variable domain reads SAVISQKPSRDICQRGTSLTIQCQVDSQVTMMFWYRQQPGQSLTLIATANQGSEATYESGFVIDKFPISRPNLTFSTLTVSNMSPEDSSIYLCSVYRWQTEAFFGQGTRLTVV.

The V call is TRBV29-1, the J call TRBJ1-1; TRBD1 is a possible D gene (6 bases). Germline-derived CDR1 and CDR2 are SQVTM and ANQGSEA. The CDR3 sequence is 13 residues long. V dropped 4 bases and J dropped 2 bases, with 11 bases sitting between them. The CDR3 is CSVALTGNTEAFF. In DNA, the CDR3 is TGCAGCGTTGCCCTGACAGGAAACACTGAAGCTTTCTTT.

This clone was seen a handful of times. The chain carries TRBV4-1 and TRBJ2-7, with 10 bases that match TRBD2. This CDR3 contains 17 residues. Germline V gives CDR1 MGHRA, CDR2 YSYEKL. J lost 4 bases, V lost 3 bases, and 12 bases had no gene match. This CDR3 reads CASSQAPAGGRLYEQYF. The CDR3 coding sequence is TGCGCCAGCAGCCAGGCCCCAGCGGGGGGGCGACTTTACGAGCAGTACTTC.

The chain uses TRBV3-1 (or the pseudogene TRBV3-2) and TRBJ1-1; D remains unclear. The ends were cut back, 4 bases at V and 1 base at J, with 10 bases in the middle. Looked up from germline, CDR1 is LGHDT and CDR2 is YNNKEL (reference sequence). There are 14 residues in the CDR3. Written as DNA, the CDR3 is TGTGCCAGCAGCCGCGATGCCAGGAACACTGAAGCTTTCTTT. It yields the protein CASSRDARNTEAFF.

J is TRBJ1-1 and V is TRBV7-2; D is possibly TRBD1 (5 bases). Germline V lookup: CDR1 SGHTA, CDR2 FQGNSA. V shed 5 bases and J shed 4 bases, with 14 bases lying between them. This CDR3 spans 14 amino acids. As DNA, the CDR3 is TGTGCCAGCAGCCCAGACATGAGGGGCACTGAAGCTTTCTTT. As protein: CASSPDMRGTEAFF.

This chain connects TRBV15 to TRBJ2-7; a weak D match, TRBD1 (6 bases). V lost 8 bases and J lost 3, with 14 bases in between. This CDR3 has 13 amino acids. Germline V gene sequence: CDR1 LNHNV, CDR2 YYDKDF (reference sequence). The CDR3 spells CATGRDTRYEQYF. The CDR3 region has the DNA TGTGCCACCGGAAGGGACACTCGCTACGAGCAGTACTTC. The complete variable domain, with remaining parts taken from reference TRBV15 and TRBJ2-7, reads DAMVIQNPRYQVTQFGKPVTLSCSQTLNHNVMYWYQQKSSQAPKLLFHYYDKDFNNEADTPDNFQSRRPNTSFCFLDIRSPGLGDTAMYLCATGRDTRYEQYFGPGTRLTVT.

This chain uses TRBV5-1 with TRBJ2-7; 7 nucleotides align to TRBD1. CDR1 SGHRS and CDR2 YFSETQ come from the germline V gene. V gave up 4 bases and J gave up 2 bases; unmatched junction bases: 9. The CDR3 runs 15 residues. The CDR3 region is CASSLTGTATYEQYF. The CDR3 bases are TGCGCCAGCAGCCTCACCGGGACAGCAACCTACGAGCAGTACTTC. Combining the CDR3 with reference TRBV5-1 and TRBJ2-7 gives the whole variable domain KAGVTQTPRYLIKTRGQQVTLSCSPISGHRSVSWYQQTPGQGLQFLFEYFSETQRNKGNFPGRFSGRQFSNSRSEMNVSTLELGDSALYLCASSLTGTATYEQYFGPGTRLTVT.

The chain recombines TRBV6-6 with TRBJ1-1, with D tentatively TRBD1 (6 bases). The V end lost 6 bases, the J end lost 4 bases, and 12 bases lay between the germline ends. CDR1 is MNHNY and CDR2 is SVGAGI in the germline V gene (reference sequence). CDR3 size: 13 residues. As DNA, the CDR3 is TGTGCCAGCAGCGGGGGCGCGGGCACTGAAGCTTTCTTT. Its protein is CASSGGAGTEAFF.

This clone was seen just once. The genes are TRBV28 and TRBJ1-4; D is perhaps TRBD1 (6 bases). The CDR3 covers 15 residues. Trimming removed 7 bases from V and 7 bases from J, with 19 bases in between. Germline values: CDR1 MDHEN, CDR2 SYDVKM. CDR3 nucleotide sequence: TGTGCCAGCACCCCCCATGGGGGGCGGGGTGAAAAACTGTTTTTT. It codes for CASTPHGGRGEKLFF.

J is TRBJ1-4 and V is TRBV5-1; D not certain. The germline CDR1 and CDR2 sequences are SGHRS and YFSETQ. CDR3 size: 16 residues. With 4 bases removed from V and 0 bases from J, the gap between germline ends came to 13 bases. Written as DNA, the CDR3 is TGCGCCAGCAGCCCTGGACGGGCTGCAACTAATGAAAAACTGTTTTTT. It codes for CASSPGRAATNEKLFF.

J is TRBJ2-1 and V is TRBV4-1, with TRBD2 as a possible D gene (5 bases). Looked up from germline, CDR1 is MGHRA and CDR2 is YSYEKL. The CDR3 consists of 15 residues. Trimming took off 0 bases at V and 6 bases at J, with 12 bases between the two ends. CDR3 bases: TGCGCCAGCAGCCAAGATAGGAGGACTCCCAATGAGCAGTTCTTC. Its translation: CASSQDRRTPNEQFF.

This chain joins TRBV28 and TRBJ2-7, with a tentative D call TRBD1 (5 bases). Germline V gene sequence: CDR1 MDHEN, CDR2 SYDVKM. Deletions cut 6 bases from V and 4 bases from J, with 16 bases between. The CDR3 runs 14 residues. CDR3 bases: TGTGCCAGCAGACCGCAGGGCTCCCCATACGAGCAGTACTTC. Encoded protein: CASRPQGSPYEQYF.

This clone was seen once. This chain links TRBV4-3 with TRBJ2-7; D remains unclear. The germline gives CDR1 LGHNA, CDR2 YSLEER. With 4 bases removed from V and 4 bases from J, the gap between germline ends came to 20 bases. The CDR3 is 16 amino acids. The chain's CDR3 is CASSLRFGIGVYEQYF. In DNA, the CDR3 is TGCGCCAGCAGCCTAAGATTTGGCATCGGAGTTTACGAGCAGTACTTC.

V and J are TRBV6-5 and TRBJ1-2; D gene ambiguous. V lost 3 bases and J lost 3, with 5 bases in between. The CDR3 sequence is 12 residues long. The germline CDR1 and CDR2 sequences are MNHEY and SVGAGI. The CDR3 coding sequence is TGTGCCAGCAGTTATAATGACTATGGCTACACCTTC. This sequence encodes CASSYNDYGYTF.